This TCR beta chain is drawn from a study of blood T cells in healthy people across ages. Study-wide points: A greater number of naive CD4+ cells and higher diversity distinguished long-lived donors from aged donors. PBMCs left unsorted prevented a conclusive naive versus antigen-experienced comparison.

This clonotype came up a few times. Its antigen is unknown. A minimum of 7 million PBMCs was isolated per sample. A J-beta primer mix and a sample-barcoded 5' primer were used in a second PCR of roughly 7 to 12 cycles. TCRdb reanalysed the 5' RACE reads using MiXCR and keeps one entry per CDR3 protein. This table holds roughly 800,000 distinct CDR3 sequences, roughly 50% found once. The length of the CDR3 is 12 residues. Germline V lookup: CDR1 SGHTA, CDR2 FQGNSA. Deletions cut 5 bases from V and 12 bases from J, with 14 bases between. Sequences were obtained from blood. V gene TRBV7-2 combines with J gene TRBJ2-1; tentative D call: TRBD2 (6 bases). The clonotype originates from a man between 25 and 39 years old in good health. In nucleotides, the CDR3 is TGTGCCAGCAGCGAAGCGGGTCTGGGGCAGTTCTTC. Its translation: CASSEAGLGQFF.